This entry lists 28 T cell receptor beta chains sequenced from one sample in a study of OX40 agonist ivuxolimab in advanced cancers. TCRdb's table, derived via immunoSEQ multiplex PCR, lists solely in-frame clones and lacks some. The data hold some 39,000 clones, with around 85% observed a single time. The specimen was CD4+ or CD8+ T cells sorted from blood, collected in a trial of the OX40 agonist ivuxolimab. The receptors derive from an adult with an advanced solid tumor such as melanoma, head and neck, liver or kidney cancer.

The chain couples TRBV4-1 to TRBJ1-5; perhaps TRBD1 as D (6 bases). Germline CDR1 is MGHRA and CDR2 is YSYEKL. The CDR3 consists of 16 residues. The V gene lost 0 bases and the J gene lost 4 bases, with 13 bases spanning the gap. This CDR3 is CASSQEGWGANQPQHF. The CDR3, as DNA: TGCGCCAGCAGCCAAGAAGGATGGGGGGCGAATCAGCCCCAGCATTTT.

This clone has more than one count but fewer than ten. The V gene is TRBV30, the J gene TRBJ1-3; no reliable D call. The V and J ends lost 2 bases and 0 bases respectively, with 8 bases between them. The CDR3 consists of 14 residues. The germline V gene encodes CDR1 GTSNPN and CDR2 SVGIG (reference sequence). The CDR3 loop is CAWSTDGSGNTIYF. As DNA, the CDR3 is TGTGCCTGGAGTACCGATGGCTCTGGAAACACCATATATTTT.

CDR3 amino acids: CASSSRDSPYGYTF. CDR3 nucleotide sequence: TGTGCCAGCAGCTCGAGGGACAGCCCCTATGGCTACACCTTC. The rearrangement links TRBV5-4 to TRBJ1-2; 7 bases map to TRBD1. This CDR3 region has 14 residues. CDR1 and CDR2 from the germline V gene are SGHNT and YYREEE (reference sequence). With 3 bases clipped from V and 4 bases from J, the junction kept 6 bases outside the gene matches.

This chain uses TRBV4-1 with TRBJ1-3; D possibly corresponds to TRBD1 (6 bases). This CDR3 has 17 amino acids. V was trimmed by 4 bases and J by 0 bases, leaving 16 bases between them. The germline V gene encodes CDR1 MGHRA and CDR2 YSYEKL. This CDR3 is CASSRGGLVSSGNTIYF. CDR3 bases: TGCGCCAGCAGCCGGGGGGGGCTGGTCTCCTCTGGAAACACCATATATTTT.

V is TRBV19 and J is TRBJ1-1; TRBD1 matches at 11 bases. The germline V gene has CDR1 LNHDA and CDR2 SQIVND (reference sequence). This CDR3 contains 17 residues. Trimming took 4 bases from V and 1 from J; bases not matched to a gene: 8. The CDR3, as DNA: TGTGCCAGTAGTACGGGACAGGGGGGCTGGACGAACACTGAAGCTTTCTTT. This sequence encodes CASSTGQGGWTNTEAFF.

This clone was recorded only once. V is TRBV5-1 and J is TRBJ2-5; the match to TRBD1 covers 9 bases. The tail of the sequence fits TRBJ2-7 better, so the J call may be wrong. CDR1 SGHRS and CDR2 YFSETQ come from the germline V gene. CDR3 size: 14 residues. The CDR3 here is CASSSGTGTYEQYF. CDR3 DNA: TGCGCCAGCAGCTCCGGGACAGGGACCTACGAGCAGTACTTC.

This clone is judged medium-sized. CDR3 residues: CASSTRTGLTNYGYTF. The CDR3 nucleotides read TGTGCCAGTAGTACCCGGACAGGGTTAACTAACTATGGCTACACCTTC. This sequence joins TRBV19 and TRBJ1-2; 8 bases align to TRBD1. The CDR3 is 16 residues long. Germline V gene data show CDR1 as LNHDA and CDR2 as SQIVND (reference sequence). The J segment lost 0 bases and the V segment lost 4 bases, leaving 7 bases of the junction unmatched.

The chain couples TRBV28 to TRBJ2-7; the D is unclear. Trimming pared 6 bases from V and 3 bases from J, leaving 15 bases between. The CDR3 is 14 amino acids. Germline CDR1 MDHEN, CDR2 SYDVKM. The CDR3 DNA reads TGTGCCAGCAGATTGGTATCGCCCAGCTACGAGCAGTACTTC. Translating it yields CASRLVSPSYEQYF.

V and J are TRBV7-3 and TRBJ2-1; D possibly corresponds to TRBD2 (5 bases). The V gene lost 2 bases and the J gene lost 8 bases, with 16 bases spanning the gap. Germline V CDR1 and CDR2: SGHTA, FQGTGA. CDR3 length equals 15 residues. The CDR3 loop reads CASSLDGVGSDEQFF. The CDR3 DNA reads TGTGCCAGCAGCTTAGATGGGGTGGGGAGCGATGAGCAGTTCTTC.

CDR3 sequence: CASVVGKDRGQGYTF. The DNA for the CDR3 is TGTGCCAGCGTTGTGGGGAAGGACAGGGGGCAAGGCTACACCTTC. The chain has TRBV6-1 and TRBJ1-2; 11 bases are a match to TRBD1. V lost 8 bases to trimming and J lost 8 bases; unmatched junction nucleotides: 13. The germline gives CDR1 MNHNS, CDR2 SASEGT. CDR3 size: 15 residues.

The CDR3 region is CASRQDTTTYEQYF. The CDR3 DNA reads TGTGCCAGCCGACAGGACACAACTACCTACGAGCAGTACTTC. The chain couples TRBV19 to TRBJ2-7; maybe TRBD1 (6 bases). There are 14 residues in the CDR3. Germline V gene lookup returns CDR1 LNHDA and CDR2 SQIVND (reference sequence). Trimming cost V 9 bases and J 2 bases, with 17 bases left between them.

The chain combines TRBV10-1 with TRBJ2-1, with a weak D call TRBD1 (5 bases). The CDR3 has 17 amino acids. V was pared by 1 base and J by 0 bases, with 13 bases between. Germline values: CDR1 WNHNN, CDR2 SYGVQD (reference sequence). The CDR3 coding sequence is TGCGCCAGCAGTGAGTTGTCAGGGAAGAGCTCCTACAATGAGCAGTTCTTC. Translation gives CASSELSGKSSYNEQFF.

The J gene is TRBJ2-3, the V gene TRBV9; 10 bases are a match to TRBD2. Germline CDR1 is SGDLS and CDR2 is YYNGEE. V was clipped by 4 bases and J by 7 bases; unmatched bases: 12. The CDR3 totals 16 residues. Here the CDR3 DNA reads TGTGCCAGCAGCTTTCCCAGCGGGGGGGCAGGAAATACGCAGTATTTT. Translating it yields CASSFPSGGAGNTQYF.

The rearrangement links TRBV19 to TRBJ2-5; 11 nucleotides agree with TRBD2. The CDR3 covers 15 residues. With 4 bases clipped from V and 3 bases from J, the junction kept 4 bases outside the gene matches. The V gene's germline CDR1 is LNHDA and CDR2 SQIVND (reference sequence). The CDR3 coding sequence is TGTGCCAGTAGTACTTTACTAGCGGGGGAAGAGACCCAGTACTTC. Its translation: CASSTLLAGEETQYF. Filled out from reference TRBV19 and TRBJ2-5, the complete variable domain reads DGGITQSPKYLFRKEGQNVTLSCEQNLNHDAMYWYRQDPGQGLRLIYYSQIVNDFQKGDIAEGYSVSREKKESFPLTVTSAQKNPTAFYLCASSTLLAGEETQYFGPGTRLLVL.

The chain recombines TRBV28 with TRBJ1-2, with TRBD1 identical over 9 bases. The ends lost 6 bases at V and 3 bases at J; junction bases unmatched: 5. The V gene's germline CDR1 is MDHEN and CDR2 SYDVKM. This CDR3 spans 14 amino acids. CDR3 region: CASRKQGADYGYTF. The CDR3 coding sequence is TGTGCCAGCAGGAAACAGGGGGCAGACTATGGCTACACCTTC.

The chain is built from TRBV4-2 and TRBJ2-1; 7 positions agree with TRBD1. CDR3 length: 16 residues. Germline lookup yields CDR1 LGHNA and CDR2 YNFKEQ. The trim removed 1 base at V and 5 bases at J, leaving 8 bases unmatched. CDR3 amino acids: CASSQGAGGSHNEQFF. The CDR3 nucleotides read TGTGCCAGCAGCCAAGGGGCAGGGGGTTCCCACAATGAGCAGTTCTTC.

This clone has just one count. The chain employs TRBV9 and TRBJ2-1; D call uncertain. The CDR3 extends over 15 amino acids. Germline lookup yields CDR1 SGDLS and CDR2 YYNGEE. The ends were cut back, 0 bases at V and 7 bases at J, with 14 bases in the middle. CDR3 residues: CASSVVTASWNEQFF. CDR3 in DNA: TGTGCCAGCAGCGTAGTCACGGCCTCCTGGAATGAGCAGTTCTTC.

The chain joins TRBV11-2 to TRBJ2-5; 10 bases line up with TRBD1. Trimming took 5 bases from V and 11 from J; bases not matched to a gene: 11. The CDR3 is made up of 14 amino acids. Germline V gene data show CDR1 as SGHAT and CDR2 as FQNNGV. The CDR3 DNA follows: TGTGCCAGCAGCGATAGACAGGGGGCAGGAGAGCAGTACTTC. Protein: CASSDRQGAGEQYF.

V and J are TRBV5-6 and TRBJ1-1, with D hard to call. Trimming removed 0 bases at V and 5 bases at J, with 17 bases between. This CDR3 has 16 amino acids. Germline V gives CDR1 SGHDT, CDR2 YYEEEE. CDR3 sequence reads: CASSLGVLGVGTEAFF. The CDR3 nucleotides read TGTGCCAGCAGCTTGGGCGTTTTAGGAGTGGGGACTGAAGCTTTCTTT.

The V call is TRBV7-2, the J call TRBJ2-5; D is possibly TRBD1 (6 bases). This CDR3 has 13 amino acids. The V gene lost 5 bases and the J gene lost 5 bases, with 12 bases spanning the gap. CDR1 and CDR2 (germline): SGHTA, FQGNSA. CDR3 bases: TGTGCCAGCAGCCTAACAGGGATTGAGACCCAGTACTTC. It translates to CASSLTGIETQYF.

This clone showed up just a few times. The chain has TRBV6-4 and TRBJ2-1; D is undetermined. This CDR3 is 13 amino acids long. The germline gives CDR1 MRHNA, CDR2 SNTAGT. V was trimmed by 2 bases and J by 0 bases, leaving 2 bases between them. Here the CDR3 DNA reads TGTGCCAGCAGTGACAGCTCCTACAATGAGCAGTTCTTC. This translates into CASSDSSYNEQFF.

The CDR3 region has the DNA TGCGCCAGCAGCTTGGGGGGACTAGCTGTCGCAAGTGAGCAGTACTTC. Its translation: CASSLGGLAVASEQYF. The chain joins TRBV5-1 to TRBJ2-7; 9 bases line up with TRBD2. CDR3 length: 16 amino acids. V lost 0 bases and J lost 7; bases outside the gene matches: 11. From germline, CDR1 is SGHRS and CDR2 YFSETQ. The full variable domain, its missing parts supplied by reference TRBV5-1 and TRBJ2-7, is KAGVTQTPRYLIKTRGQQVTLSCSPISGHRSVSWYQQTPGQGLQFLFEYFSETQRNKGNFPGRFSGRQFSNSRSEMNVSTLELGDSALYLCASSLGGLAVASEQYFGPGTRLTVT.

CDR3 coding DNA: TGTGCCAGCAGCGCTGACATACTACAAGAGACCCAGTACTTC. This translates into CASSADILQETQYF. V and J are TRBV7-9 and TRBJ2-5; D is ambiguous. The CDR3 totals 14 residues. CDR1 SEHNR and CDR2 FQNEAQ come from the germline V gene (reference sequence). Trimming removed 5 bases from V and 2 bases from J, with 12 bases in between.

CDR3 DNA sequence: TGTGCCAGCAGTGAACGGGCAGGGACTAATGAAAAACTGTTTTTT. It translates to CASSERAGTNEKLFF. The chain carries TRBV6-1 and TRBJ1-4; TRBD1 is a possible D gene (5 bases). Trimming took off 2 bases at V and 2 bases at J, with 9 bases between the two ends. The germline gives CDR1 MNHNS, CDR2 SASEGT. This CDR3 comprises 15 residues.

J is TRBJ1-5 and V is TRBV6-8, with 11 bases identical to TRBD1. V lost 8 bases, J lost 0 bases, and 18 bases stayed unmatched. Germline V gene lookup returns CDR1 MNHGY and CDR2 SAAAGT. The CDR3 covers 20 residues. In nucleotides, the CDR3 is TGTGCCAGCCGCGTCTCCCCCGGACAGGGGGCGCGATATAGCAATCAGCCCCAGCATTTT. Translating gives CASRVSPGQGARYSNQPQHF.

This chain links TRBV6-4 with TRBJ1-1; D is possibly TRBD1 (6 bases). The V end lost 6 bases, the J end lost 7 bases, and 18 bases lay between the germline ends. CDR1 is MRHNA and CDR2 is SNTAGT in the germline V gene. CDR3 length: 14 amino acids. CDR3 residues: CASRQTGNKGEAFF. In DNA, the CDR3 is TGTGCCAGCAGACAAACAGGGAATAAAGGTGAAGCTTTCTTT.

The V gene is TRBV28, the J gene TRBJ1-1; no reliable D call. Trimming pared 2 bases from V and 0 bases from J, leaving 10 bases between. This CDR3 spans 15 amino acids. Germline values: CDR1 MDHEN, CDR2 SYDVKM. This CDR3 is CASSLGRSMNTEAFF. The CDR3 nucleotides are TGTGCCAGCAGTTTAGGTAGATCCATGAACACTGAAGCTTTCTTT.

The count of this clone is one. CDR3 nucleotide sequence: TGTGCCAGCAGTGGCGCACAGGGGAGCCCTGCAACTAATGAAAAACTGTTTTTT. It translates to CASSGAQGSPATNEKLFF. The V gene is TRBV25-1, the J gene TRBJ1-4, with 7 positions matching TRBD1. With 4 bases clipped from V and 0 bases from J, the junction kept 11 bases outside the gene matches. Germline CDR1 and CDR2: MGHDK and SYGVNS. The CDR3 consists of 18 residues.